These 5 T cell receptor beta chains share one sample of origin, sequenced in a study of T cell responses to AZD1222 COVID-19 vaccine. Profiling relied on immunoSEQ multiplex PCR, and the TCRdb table lists in-frame clones only, not all of them. The table has some 100,000 clones, roughly 84% seen once; the top ten hold approximately 15%. Material: peripheral blood, obtained on day 0 of AZD1222 vaccination. These receptors all come from an adult in good health.

This sequence joins TRBV10-1 and TRBJ1-5; D is unresolved. CDR1 and CDR2 (germline): WNHNN, SYGVQD (reference sequence). V gave up 1 base and J gave up 4 bases, with 2 bases separating them. The CDR3 contains 12 residues. The DNA of the CDR3 is TGCGCCAGCAGTGAGTTAAATCAGCCCCAGCATTTT. Translated: CASSELNQPQHF.

The rearrangement uses TRBV28 and TRBJ1-6; D is uncertain. V shed 5 bases and J shed 11 bases, with 25 bases lying between them. This CDR3 has 17 amino acids. Germline CDR1 and CDR2: MDHEN and SYDVKM. The CDR3 is CASSPNPPDRVKPPLHF. Written as DNA, the CDR3 is TGTGCCAGCAGTCCGAACCCTCCAGATAGGGTAAAGCCACCCCTCCACTTT.

This chain joins TRBV30 and TRBJ2-5, with TRBD2 identical over 7 bases. Germline lookup yields CDR1 GTSNPN and CDR2 SVGIG (reference sequence). With 4 bases clipped from V and 5 bases from J, the junction kept 16 bases outside the gene matches. The CDR3 contains 16 residues. The chain's CDR3 is CAWTPGGGPFPETQYF. CDR3 in DNA: TGTGCCTGGACCCCCGGGGGAGGGCCTTTCCCGGAGACCCAGTACTTC.

This clone was detected only once. The rearrangement links TRBV5-1 to TRBJ1-2, with a tentative D call TRBD1 (5 bases). CDR1 is SGHRS, CDR2 YFSETQ, per germline. The length of the CDR3 is 15 residues. The germline V and J ends were trimmed by 3 bases and 5 bases, with 17 bases remaining between them. The CDR3 nucleotides are TGCGCCAGCAGCTCCCTTAGGGACGGCGGATATGGCTACACCTTC. Translation gives CASSSLRDGGYGYTF.

The chain employs TRBV28 and TRBJ1-6; perhaps TRBD1 as D (6 bases). V was trimmed by 8 bases and J by 5 bases, leaving 22 bases between them. Germline values: CDR1 MDHEN, CDR2 SYDVKM. The CDR3 is 17 amino acids. CDR3 sequence: CASRDAPGTLNNSPLHF. CDR3 coding DNA: TGTGCCAGCCGGGACGCCCCCGGGACACTAAATAATTCACCCCTCCACTTT.